The present T cell receptor beta chain was sequenced within a study of blood T cell repertoires in COVID-19. Assay used: immunoSEQ multiplex PCR; TCRdb lists only in-frame clones, some missing. Altogether about 250,000 clones are present, approximately 82% being singletons, with the ten largest covering approximately 8.6%. This clone was picked up a small number of times. This CDR3 has 15 amino acids. Between the trimmed V and J ends, which lost 3 bases and 0 bases, there was a span of 9 bases. Germline V lookup: CDR1 SGHNT, CDR2 YENEEA. This TCR came from a man aged 35 to 55 with active or convalescent COVID-19. Sequenced material: peripheral blood. This chain links TRBV11-3 with TRBJ1-3, with no clear D. In nucleotides, the CDR3 is TGTGCCAGCAGCTTTATCGGGAGCTCTGGAAACACCATATATTTT. This sequence encodes CASSFIGSSGNTIYF.